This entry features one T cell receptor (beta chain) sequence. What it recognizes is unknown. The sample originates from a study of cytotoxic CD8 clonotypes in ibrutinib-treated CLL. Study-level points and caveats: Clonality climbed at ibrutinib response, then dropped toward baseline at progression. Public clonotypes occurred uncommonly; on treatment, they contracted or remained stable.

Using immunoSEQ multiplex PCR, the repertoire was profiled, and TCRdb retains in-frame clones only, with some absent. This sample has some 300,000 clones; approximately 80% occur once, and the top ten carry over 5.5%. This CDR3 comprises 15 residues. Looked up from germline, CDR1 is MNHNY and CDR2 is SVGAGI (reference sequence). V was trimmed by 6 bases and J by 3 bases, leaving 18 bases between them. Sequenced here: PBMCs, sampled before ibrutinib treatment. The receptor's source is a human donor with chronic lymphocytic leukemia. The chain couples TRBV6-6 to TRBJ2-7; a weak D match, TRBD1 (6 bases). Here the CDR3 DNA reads TGTGCCAGCAGGAAAGGACAGCCCAAGGGCTACGAGCAGTACTTC. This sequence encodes CASRKGQPKGYEQYF.